This T cell receptor beta chain was found in a study of identical twins. MiXCR was run by TCRdb on the 5' RACE reads, yielding one entry per CDR3 protein. The sample lists under 400,000 distinct CDR3 sequences; approximately 10% were seen once. CDR3 length: 15 amino acids. CDR1 LNHNV and CDR2 YYDKDF come from the germline V gene (reference sequence). The V segment lost 4 bases and the J segment 7 bases; nucleotides outside the gene matches: 10. The TCR originated in a woman between 50 and 59 years old in good health. The genes are TRBV15 and TRBJ1-5, with 7 bases lining up with TRBD1. The sequenced sample consisted of naive T cells sorted from blood. The CDR3 DNA is TGTGCCACCAGCATAGTAGGGGGCGAACGGCAGCCCCAGCATTTT. Amino acid sequence: CATSIVGGERQPQHF.